The source of this TCR beta chain is a study of T cells in Graves' hyperthyroidism and ophthalmopathy. This CDR3 region has 12 residues. Trimming removed 6 bases from V and 4 bases from J; junction bases left unmatched: 3. TCR beta CDR3 regions were amplified from RNA transcripts. The HTBI set primed first-round TCR CDR3 RT-PCR. TCRdb independently ran MiXCR on the multiplex PCR reads; one entry per CDR3 protein. The top ten clones hold 15% to 19% of a sample with about 350,000 distinct CDR3 sequences, roughly 18% of them seen once. Points from the study as a whole: A model built on 13 V-J features separated ophthalmopathy from stable hyperthyroidism.

This clonotype was picked up many times. Its antigen remains unknown. Ophthalmopathy patients showed a Clinical Activity Score of at least 3, NOSPECS grade of at least 4 and duration under 3 months. Orbital computed tomography and thyroid ultrasound, together with serum TRAb and thyroxine and clinical symptoms, were used for diagnoses. The TCR sequence derives from a woman in her thirties or forties with Graves' ophthalmopathy. The rearrangement links TRBV12-3 or TRBV12-4 to TRBJ2-7; 7 nucleotides agree with TRBD1. The sequencing input was blood. The CDR3 DNA follows: TGTGCCAGCAGCATGACAGGGTACGAGCAGTACTTC. Translated: CASSMTGYEQYF.